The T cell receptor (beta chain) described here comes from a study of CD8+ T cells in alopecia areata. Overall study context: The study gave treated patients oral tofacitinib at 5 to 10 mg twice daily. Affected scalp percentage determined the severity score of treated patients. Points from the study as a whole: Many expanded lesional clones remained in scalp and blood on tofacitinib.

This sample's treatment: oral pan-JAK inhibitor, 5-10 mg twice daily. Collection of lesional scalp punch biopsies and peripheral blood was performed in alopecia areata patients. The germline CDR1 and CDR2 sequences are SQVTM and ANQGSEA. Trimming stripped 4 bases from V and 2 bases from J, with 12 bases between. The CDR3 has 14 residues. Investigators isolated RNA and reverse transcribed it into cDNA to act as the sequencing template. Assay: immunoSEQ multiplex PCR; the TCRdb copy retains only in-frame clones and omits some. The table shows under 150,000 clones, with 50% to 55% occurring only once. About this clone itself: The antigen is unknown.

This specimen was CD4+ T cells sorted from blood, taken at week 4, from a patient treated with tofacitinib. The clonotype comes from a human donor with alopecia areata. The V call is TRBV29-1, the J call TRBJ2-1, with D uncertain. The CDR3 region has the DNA TGCAGCGTTGCAAACGTGTTCACCTACAATGAGCAGTTCTTC. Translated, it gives CSVANVFTYNEQFF.